The entry below describes one TCR beta chain. The antigen remains unidentified. The table came from immunoSEQ multiplex PCR; TCRdb's copy has only in-frame clones and leaves some out. The table shows a few million clones, with approximately 94% occurring only once. This entry comes from a study of shared clonotypes between healthy human individuals. General study results and limits: Large depth notwithstanding, sorted-subset sequencing proved incomplete by rarefaction. Researchers sampled blood only, noting tissue repertoires likely differ.

V lost 0 bases and J lost 8, with 18 bases in between. The CDR3 runs to 16 residues. From germline, CDR1 is SGHNT and CDR2 YYREEE (reference sequence). The material sequenced was naive CD4+ T cells sorted from blood. Noted subset: CD45RA+ positively selected. The clonotype was recovered from a man in his late teens or twenties in good health. The chain recombines TRBV5-4 with TRBJ2-1, with D perhaps TRBD2 (5 bases). Here the CDR3 reads CASSLGGHSTGYEQFF. The CDR3, as DNA: TGTGCCAGCAGCTTGGGAGGGCATAGTACCGGGTATGAGCAGTTCTTC.